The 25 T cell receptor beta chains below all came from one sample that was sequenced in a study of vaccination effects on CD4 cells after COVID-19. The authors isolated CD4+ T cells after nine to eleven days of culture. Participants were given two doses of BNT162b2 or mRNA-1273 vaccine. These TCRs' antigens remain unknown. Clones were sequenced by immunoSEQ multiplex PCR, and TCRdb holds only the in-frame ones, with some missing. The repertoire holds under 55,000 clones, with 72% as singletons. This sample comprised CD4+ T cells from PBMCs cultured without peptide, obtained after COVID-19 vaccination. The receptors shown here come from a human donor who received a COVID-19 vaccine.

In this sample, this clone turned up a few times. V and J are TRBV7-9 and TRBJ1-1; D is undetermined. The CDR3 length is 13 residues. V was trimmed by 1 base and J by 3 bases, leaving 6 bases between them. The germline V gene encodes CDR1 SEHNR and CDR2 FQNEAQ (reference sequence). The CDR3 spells CASSLVADTEAFF. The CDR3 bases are TGTGCCAGCAGCTTAGTGGCAGACACTGAAGCTTTCTTT. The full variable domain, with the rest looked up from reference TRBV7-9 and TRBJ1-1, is DTGVSQNPRHKITKRGQNVTFRCDPISEHNRLYWYRQTLGQGPEFLTYFQNEAQLEKSRLLSDRFSAERPKGSFSTLEIQRTEQGDSAMYLCASSLVADTEAFFGQGTRLTVV.

In DNA, the CDR3 is TGCGCCAGCAGCTTGTCCACCGGCACAAACACTGAAGCTTTCTTT. Residues: CASSLSTGTNTEAFF. V is TRBV5-1 and J is TRBJ1-1; the D is unclear. V dropped 1 base and J dropped 2 bases, with 12 bases sitting between them. Germline lookup yields CDR1 SGHRS and CDR2 YFSETQ. The CDR3 consists of 15 residues. The entire variable domain, with the rest obtained from reference TRBV5-1 and TRBJ1-1, is as follows: KAGVTQTPRYLIKTRGQQVTLSCSPISGHRSVSWYQQTPGQGLQFLFEYFSETQRNKGNFPGRFSGRQFSNSRSEMNVSTLELGDSALYLCASSLSTGTNTEAFFGQGTRLTVV.

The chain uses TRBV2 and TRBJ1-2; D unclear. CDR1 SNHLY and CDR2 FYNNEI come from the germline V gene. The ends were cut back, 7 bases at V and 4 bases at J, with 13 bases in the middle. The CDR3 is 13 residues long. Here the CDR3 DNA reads TGTGCCAGCAATGTCGGGTTTCCCTATGGCTACACCTTC. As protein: CASNVGFPYGYTF. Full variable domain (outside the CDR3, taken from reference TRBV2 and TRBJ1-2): EPEVTQTPSHQVTQMGQEVILRCVPISNHLYFYWYRQILGQKVEFLVSFYNNEISEKSEIFDDQFSVERPDGSNFTLKIRSTKLEDSAMYFCASNVGFPYGYTFGSGTRLTVV.

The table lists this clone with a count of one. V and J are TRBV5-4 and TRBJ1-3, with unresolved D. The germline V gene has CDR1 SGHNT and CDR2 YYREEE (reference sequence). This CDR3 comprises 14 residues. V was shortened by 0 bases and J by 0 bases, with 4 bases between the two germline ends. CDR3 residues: CASSLEGSGNTIYF. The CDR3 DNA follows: TGTGCCAGCAGCTTGGAGGGCTCTGGAAACACCATATATTTT.

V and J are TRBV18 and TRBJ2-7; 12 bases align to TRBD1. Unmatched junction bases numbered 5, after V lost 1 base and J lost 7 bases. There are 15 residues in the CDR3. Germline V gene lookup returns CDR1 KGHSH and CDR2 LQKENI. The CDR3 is CASSPQGQGAGEQYF. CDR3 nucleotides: TGTGCCAGCTCACCACAGGGACAGGGGGCTGGGGAGCAGTACTTC.

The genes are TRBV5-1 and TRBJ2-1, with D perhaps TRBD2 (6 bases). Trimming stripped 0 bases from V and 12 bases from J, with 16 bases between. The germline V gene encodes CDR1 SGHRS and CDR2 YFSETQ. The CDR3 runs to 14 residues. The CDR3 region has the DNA TGCGCCAGCAGCTTGGGACTAGATACGGAGTGGCAGTTCTTC. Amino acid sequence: CASSLGLDTEWQFF.

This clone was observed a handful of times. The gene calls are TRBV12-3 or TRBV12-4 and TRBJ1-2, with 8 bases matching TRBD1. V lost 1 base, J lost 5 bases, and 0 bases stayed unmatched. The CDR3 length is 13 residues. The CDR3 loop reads CASSLGTGYGYTF. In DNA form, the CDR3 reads TGTGCCAGCAGTTTAGGGACAGGGTATGGCTACACCTTC.

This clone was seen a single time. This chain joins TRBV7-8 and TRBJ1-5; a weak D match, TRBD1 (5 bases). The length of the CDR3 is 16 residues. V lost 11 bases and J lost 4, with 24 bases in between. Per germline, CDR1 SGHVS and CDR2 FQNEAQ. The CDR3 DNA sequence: TGTGCCTCCCAACCGGGGGGGAATTATTTGAATCAGCCCCAGCATTTT. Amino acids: CASQPGGNYLNQPQHF.

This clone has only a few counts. CDR3 nucleotide sequence: TGCGCCAGCAGCGTGGACATCCGCGGGGAGCAGTACTTC. This gives the protein CASSVDIRGEQYF. The chain links TRBV5-1 to TRBJ2-7; tentatively, D is TRBD1 or TRBD2 (5 bases each). The CDR3 loop spans 13 amino acids. Germline CDR1 is SGHRS and CDR2 is YFSETQ. Between the trimmed V and J ends, which lost 4 bases and 7 bases, there was a span of 15 bases.

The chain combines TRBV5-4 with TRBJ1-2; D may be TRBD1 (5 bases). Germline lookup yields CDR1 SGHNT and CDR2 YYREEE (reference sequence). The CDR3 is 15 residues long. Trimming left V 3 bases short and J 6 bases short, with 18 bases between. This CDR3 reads CASSWRDFSPHGYTF. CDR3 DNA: TGTGCCAGCAGCTGGCGGGACTTTTCTCCTCATGGCTACACCTTC.

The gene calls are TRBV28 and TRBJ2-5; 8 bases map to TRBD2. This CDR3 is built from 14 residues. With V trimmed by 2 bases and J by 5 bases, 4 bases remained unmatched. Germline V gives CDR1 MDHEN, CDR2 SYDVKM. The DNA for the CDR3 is TGTGCCAGCAGTTTAAGCGGGGGCAGTGAGACCCAGTACTTC. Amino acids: CASSLSGGSETQYF.

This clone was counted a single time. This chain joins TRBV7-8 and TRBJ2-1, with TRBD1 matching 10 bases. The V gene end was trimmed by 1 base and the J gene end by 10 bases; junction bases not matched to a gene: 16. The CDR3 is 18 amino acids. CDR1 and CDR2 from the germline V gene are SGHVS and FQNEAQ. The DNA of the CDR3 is TGTGCCAGCAGCTTAGGCCGCAGGGACAGGGGAATCAGAAGCGAGCAGTTCTTC. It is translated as CASSLGRRDRGIRSEQFF.

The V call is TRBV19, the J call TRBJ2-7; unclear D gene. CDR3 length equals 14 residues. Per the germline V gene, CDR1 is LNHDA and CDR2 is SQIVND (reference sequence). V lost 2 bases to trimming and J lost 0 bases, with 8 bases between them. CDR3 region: CASSINRNSYEQYF. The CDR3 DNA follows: TGTGCCAGTAGTATAAATCGAAACTCCTACGAGCAGTACTTC.

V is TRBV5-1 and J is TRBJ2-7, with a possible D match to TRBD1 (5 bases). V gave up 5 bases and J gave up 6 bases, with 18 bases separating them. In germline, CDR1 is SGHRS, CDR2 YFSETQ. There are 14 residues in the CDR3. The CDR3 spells CASSHMDTESEQYF. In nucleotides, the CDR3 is TGCGCCAGCAGTCACATGGACACGGAGAGCGAGCAGTACTTC.

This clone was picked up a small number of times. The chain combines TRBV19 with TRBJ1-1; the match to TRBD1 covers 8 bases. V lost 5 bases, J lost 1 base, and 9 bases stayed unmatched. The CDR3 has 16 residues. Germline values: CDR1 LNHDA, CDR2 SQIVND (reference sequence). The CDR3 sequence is CASSPRGQVTNTEAFF. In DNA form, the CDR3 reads TGTGCCAGTAGTCCCCGGGGACAGGTGACGAACACTGAAGCTTTCTTT.

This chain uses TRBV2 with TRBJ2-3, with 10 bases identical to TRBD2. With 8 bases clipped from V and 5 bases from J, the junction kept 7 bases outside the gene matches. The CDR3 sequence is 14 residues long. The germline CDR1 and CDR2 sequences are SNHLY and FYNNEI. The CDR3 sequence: CASWSGGAGDTQYF. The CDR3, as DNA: TGTGCCAGCTGGAGCGGGGGGGCCGGAGATACGCAGTATTTT.

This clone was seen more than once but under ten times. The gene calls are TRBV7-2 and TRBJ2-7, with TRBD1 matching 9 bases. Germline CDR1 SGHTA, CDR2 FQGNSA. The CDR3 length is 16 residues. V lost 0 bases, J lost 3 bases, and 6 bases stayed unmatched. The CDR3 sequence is CASSLAGQGRVYEQYF. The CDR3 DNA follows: TGTGCCAGCAGCTTAGCTGGACAGGGGCGGGTCTACGAGCAGTACTTC.

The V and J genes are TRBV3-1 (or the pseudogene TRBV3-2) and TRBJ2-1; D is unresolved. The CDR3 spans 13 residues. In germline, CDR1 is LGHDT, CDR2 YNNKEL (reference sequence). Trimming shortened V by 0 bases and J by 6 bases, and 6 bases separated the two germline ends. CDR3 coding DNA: TGTGCCAGCAGCCAAGAACACAGCAATGAGCAGTTCTTC. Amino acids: CASSQEHSNEQFF.

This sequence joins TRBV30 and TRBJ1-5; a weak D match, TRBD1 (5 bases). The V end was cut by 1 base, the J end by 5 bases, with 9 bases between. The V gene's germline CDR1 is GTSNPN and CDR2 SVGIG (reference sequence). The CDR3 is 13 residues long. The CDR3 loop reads CAWSETADQPQHF. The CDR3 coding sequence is TGTGCCTGGAGTGAGACAGCCGATCAGCCCCAGCATTTT. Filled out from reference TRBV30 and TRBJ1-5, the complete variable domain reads SQTIHQWPATLVQPVGSPLSLECTVEGTSNPNLYWYRQAAGRGLQLLFYSVGIGQISSEVPQNLSASRPQDRQFILSSKKLLLSDSGFYLCAWSETADQPQHFGDGTRLSIL.

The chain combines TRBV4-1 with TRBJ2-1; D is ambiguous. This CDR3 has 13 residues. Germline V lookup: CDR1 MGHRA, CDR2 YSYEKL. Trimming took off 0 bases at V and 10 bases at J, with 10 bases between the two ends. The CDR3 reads CASSQDSVGEQFF. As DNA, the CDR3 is TGCGCCAGCAGCCAAGATAGTGTCGGGGAGCAGTTCTTC.

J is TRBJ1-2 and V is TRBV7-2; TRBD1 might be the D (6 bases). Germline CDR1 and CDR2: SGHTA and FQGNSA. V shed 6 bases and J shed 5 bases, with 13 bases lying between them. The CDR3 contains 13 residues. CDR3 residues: CASSLDSRYGYTF. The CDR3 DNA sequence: TGTGCCAGCAGTTTGGACAGTCGTTATGGCTACACCTTC.

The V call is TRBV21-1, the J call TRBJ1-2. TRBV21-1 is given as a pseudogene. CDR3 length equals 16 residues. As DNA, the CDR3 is TGTGCCAGCAGCAAAGCTGTATTGCCAGGGAGGCTTGGCTACACCTTC. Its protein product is CASSKAVLPGRLGYTF.

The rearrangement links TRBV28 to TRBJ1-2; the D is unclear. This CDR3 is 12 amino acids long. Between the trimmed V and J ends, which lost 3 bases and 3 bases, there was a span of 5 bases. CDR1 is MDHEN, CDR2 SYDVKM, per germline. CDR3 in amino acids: CASSFRDYGYTF. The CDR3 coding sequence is TGTGCCAGCAGTTTTCGGGACTATGGCTACACCTTC.

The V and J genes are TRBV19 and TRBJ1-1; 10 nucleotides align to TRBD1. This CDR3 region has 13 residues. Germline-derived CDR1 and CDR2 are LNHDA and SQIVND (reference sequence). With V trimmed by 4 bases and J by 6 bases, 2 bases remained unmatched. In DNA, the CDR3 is TGTGCCAGTAGTAGGGGGACAGGGGCTGAAGCTTTCTTT. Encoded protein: CASSRGTGAEAFF.

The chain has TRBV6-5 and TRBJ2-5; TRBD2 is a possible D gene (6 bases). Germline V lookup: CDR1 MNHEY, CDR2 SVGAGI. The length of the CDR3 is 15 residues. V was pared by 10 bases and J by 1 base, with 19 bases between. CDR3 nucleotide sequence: TGTGCCACCACCTTCATAGCGGTCCTCCAAGAGACCCAGTACTTC. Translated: CATTFIAVLQETQYF.